The 16 T cell receptor beta chains below all came from one sample that was sequenced in a study of T cell responses to AZD1222 COVID-19 vaccine (TCRdb year 2021). Reading the label with the study, this specimen's time point is: about 28 days (+/-7) after the second vaccine dose. Libraries were prepared through the immunoSEQ multiplex PCR assay. Held by TCRdb, this immuneACCESS table contains in-frame sequences only and omits some clones. Under half of the omission traces to an unresolved V gene where checked; the cause of the rest is unknown. The sample table records some 140,000 clones; 80% to 95% of these occur just once. The ten largest clones take up approximately 6.8% of the sample. Material: peripheral blood, obtained 28 days after the second AZD1222 dose. Every receptor here comes from an adult who received the AZD1222 COVID-19 vaccine.

This chain uses TRBV20-1 with TRBJ1-6, with D unclear. Trimming took 3 bases from V and 0 from J, leaving 15 bases between them. The CDR3 length is 17 residues. Per germline, CDR1 DFQATT and CDR2 SNEGSKA (reference sequence). Here the CDR3 reads CSASGQHLSSYNSPLHF. Written as DNA, the CDR3 is TGCAGTGCTAGTGGGCAACACCTCAGCTCCTATAATTCACCCCTCCACTTT.

V is TRBV11-2 and J is TRBJ2-7; possibly TRBD2 for D (5 bases). V lost 6 bases and J 1 base, leaving 16 bases between the germline ends. CDR3 length equals 15 residues. The germline V gene has CDR1 SGHAT and CDR2 FQNNGV. In DNA form, the CDR3 reads TGTGCCAGCAGGTTGGTTGGTCGGGGATCCTACGAGCAGTACTTC. Translated, it gives CASRLVGRGSYEQYF.

For this clone: A read error may account for a junction end that differs from germline. The chain combines TRBV6-1 with TRBJ2-3; 12 nucleotides agree with TRBD2. Germline loops: CDR1 MNHNS, CDR2 SASEGT. The CDR3 spans 17 residues. CDR3 nucleotide sequence: TGTGCCAGCAGAGAAGGAGGACTAGCGGGGCGAACAGATACGCAGTATTTT. It yields the protein CASREGGLAGRTDTQYF.

CDR3 residues: CASSLGGRGGQPQHF. CDR3 coding DNA: TGTGCCAGCAGCTTAGGAGGCCGTGGGGGTCAGCCCCAGCATTTT. J is TRBJ1-5 and V is TRBV7-2, with D perhaps matching TRBD1 (5 bases). This CDR3 is built from 15 residues. Germline V CDR1 and CDR2: SGHTA, FQGNSA. Trimming removed 1 base from V and 6 bases from J, with 13 bases in between. The full variable domain, rest sourced from reference TRBV7-2 and TRBJ1-5, is GAGVSQSPSNKVTEKGKDVELRCDPISGHTALYWYRQSLGQGLEFLIYFQGNSAPDKSGLPSDRFSAERTGGSVSTLTIQRTQQEDSAVYLCASSLGGRGGQPQHFGDGTRLSIL.

The V and J genes are TRBV5-1 and TRBJ1-1; no clear D gene. This CDR3 region has 14 residues. Trimming took off 7 bases at V and 4 bases at J, with 17 bases between the two ends. The germline CDR1 and CDR2 sequences are SGHRS and YFSETQ. The CDR3 DNA follows: TGCGCCAGCCGGTTATTTCCGATGGGCACTGAAGCTTTCTTT. Encoded protein: CASRLFPMGTEAFF.

This rearrangement joins TRBV11-2 to TRBJ2-2; D may be TRBD2 (6 bases). Per germline, CDR1 SGHAT and CDR2 FQNNGV. There are 16 residues in the CDR3. Trimming cost V 2 bases and J 5 bases, with 15 bases left between them. The CDR3 loop reads CASSLFLAGRTGELFF. The CDR3 DNA reads TGTGCCAGCAGCTTATTTTTGGCAGGGAGGACCGGGGAGCTGTTTTTT. Based on the CDR3 plus reference TRBV11-2 and TRBJ2-2, the full variable domain is EAGVAQSPRYKIIEKRQSVAFWCNPISGHATLYWYQQILGQGPKLLIQFQNNGVVDDSQLPKDRFSAERLKGVDSTLKIQPAKLEDSAVYLCASSLFLAGRTGELFFGEGSRLTVL.

The count of this clone is one. The chain combines TRBV27 with TRBJ2-2, with unresolved D. This CDR3 contains 14 residues. Trimming took 3 bases from V and 1 from J, leaving 6 bases between them. Germline V lookup: CDR1 MNHEY, CDR2 SMNVEV (reference sequence). CDR3 nucleotide sequence: TGTGCCAGCAGTTTGGGCCAGAACACCGGGGAGCTGTTTTTT. It yields the protein CASSLGQNTGELFF.

This clone was counted once. This chain joins TRBV10-3 and TRBJ2-2; possible D gene TRBD1, 6 bases. The CDR3 loop spans 13 amino acids. Germline V gene data show CDR1 as ENHRY and CDR2 as SYGVKD. V was trimmed by 9 bases and J by 7 bases, leaving 15 bases between them. CDR3 loop: CAITVGGIGELFF. The DNA for the CDR3 is TGTGCCATAACAGTAGGGGGAATCGGGGAGCTGTTTTTT.

The gene calls are TRBV5-6 and TRBJ2-7, with 7 nucleotides matching TRBD1. The CDR3 extends over 12 amino acids. The germline CDR1 and CDR2 sequences are SGHDT and YYEEEE. V shed 5 bases and J 9 bases; nucleotides not matched to a gene: 8. CDR3 region: CASRRQGTGQYF. The CDR3 region has the DNA TGTGCCAGCAGGAGACAGGGAACGGGGCAGTACTTC.

The chain links TRBV5-8 to TRBJ1-5; D may be TRBD1 (5 bases). The V and J ends lost 1 base and 1 base respectively, with 12 bases between them. The CDR3 is made up of 16 amino acids. Germline assignment: CDR1 SGHTS and CDR2 YDEGEE. The CDR3 is CASSLRDPGSNQPQHF. CDR3 nucleotides: TGTGCCAGCAGCTTGAGGGACCCAGGAAGCAATCAGCCCCAGCATTTT.

The gene calls are TRBV7-2 and TRBJ2-1; the match to TRBD2 covers 14 bases. After removal of 6 bases from V and 9 bases from J, the junction contained 7 bases not matched to a gene. This CDR3 is 15 amino acids long. The germline V gene has CDR1 SGHTA and CDR2 FQGNSA. The CDR3 protein is CASRFGLAGGAEQFF. CDR3 DNA: TGTGCCAGCAGATTTGGACTAGCGGGAGGCGCTGAGCAGTTCTTC.

This chain connects TRBV29-1 to TRBJ1-5; possibly TRBD1 for D (6 bases). Germline CDR1 and CDR2: SQVTM and ANQGSEA. The CDR3 has 13 amino acids. Trimming stripped 6 bases from V and 4 bases from J, with 13 bases between. The CDR3 nucleotides read TGCAGCGTCGGGGGGGGGCGGAATCAGCCCCAGCATTTT. This gives the protein CSVGGGRNQPQHF.

This chain joins TRBV3-1 (or the pseudogene TRBV3-2) and TRBJ2-1; maybe TRBD2 (6 bases). CDR3 length: 13 residues. The germline V gene has CDR1 LGHDT and CDR2 YNNKEL (reference sequence). Trimming removed 4 bases at V and 10 bases at J, with 14 bases between. CDR3 in amino acids: CASSPKWSGEQFF. CDR3 bases: TGTGCCAGCAGCCCTAAATGGAGCGGGGAGCAGTTCTTC.

The rearrangement links TRBV6-5 to TRBJ2-7, with 8 positions matching TRBD1. The ends lost 6 bases at V and 2 bases at J; junction bases unmatched: 6. Germline V gene data show CDR1 as MNHEY and CDR2 as SVGAGI. The CDR3 contains 14 residues. The CDR3 here is CASRETGDPYEQYF. Here the CDR3 DNA reads TGTGCCAGCAGGGAGACAGGGGATCCCTACGAGCAGTACTTC.

This chain links TRBV2 with TRBJ2-5; perhaps D is TRBD1 or TRBD2 (5 bases each). The CDR3 runs to 12 residues. Germline CDR1 and CDR2: SNHLY and FYNNEI. Trimming removed 6 bases from V and 2 bases from J, with 7 bases in between. The CDR3 spells CASRGEQETQYF. For the CDR3, the DNA is TGTGCCAGCAGGGGGGAACAAGAGACCCAGTACTTC. Looking up the rest from reference TRBV2 and TRBJ2-5 gives the full variable domain: EPEVTQTPSHQVTQMGQEVILRCVPISNHLYFYWYRQILGQKVEFLVSFYNNEISEKSEIFDDQFSVERPDGSNFTLKIRSTKLEDSAMYFCASRGEQETQYFGPGTRLLVL.

This clone was picked up one time. The gene calls are TRBV11-3 and TRBJ2-6; 12 nucleotides align to TRBD1. V trimming: 5 bases; J trimming: 4 bases; junction bases outside the gene matches: 6. From germline, CDR1 is SGHNT and CDR2 YENEEA. This CDR3 is built from 17 residues. The CDR3: CASSAGQGASGANVLTF. CDR3 nucleotide sequence: TGTGCCAGCAGCGCGGGACAGGGGGCGTCCGGGGCCAACGTCCTGACTTTC.